What follows are 31 T cell receptor beta chains derived from one specimen sequenced in a study of regulatory T cells in long-lasting Graves disease. Construction of the TCR beta libraries employed iRepertoire HTBI primers in conjunction with Arm-PCR of CDR3 regions. TCRdb called the multiplex PCR reads again in MiXCR, with one record for every CDR3 protein. This sample has a few hundred thousand distinct CDR3 sequences, with 12% found just once. Time point in this sample: newly diagnosed GD, antithyroid drugs for less than 3 months. With RNA extracted from PBMCs as input, the TCR library was made. Separately, the same data were catalogued under a study of T cells in Graves' hyperthyroidism and ophthalmopathy.

The starting material was peripheral blood mononuclear cells (PBMCs), obtained at new diagnosis, from a patient treated with antithyroid drugs. These receptors all come from a woman aged 18-30 years with Graves disease.

The chain joins TRBV7-9 to TRBJ1-5, with D uncertain. In germline, CDR1 is SEHNR, CDR2 FQNEAQ (reference sequence). CDR3 length: 13 amino acids. Trimming stripped 4 bases from V and 6 bases from J, with 10 bases between. CDR3 protein: CASSSKASQPQHF. DNA for the CDR3: TGTGCCAGCAGCTCTAAGGCGAGTCAGCCCCAGCATTTT.

The chain carries TRBV6-1 and TRBJ2-5, with D maybe TRBD2 (8 bases). Germline V CDR1 and CDR2: MNHNS, SASEGT. Trimming took 7 bases from V and 5 from J, leaving 20 bases between them. The CDR3 has 15 amino acids. CDR3 loop: CASNLPGGGRETQYF. The CDR3 coding sequence is TGTGCCAGCAACCTCCCGGGAGGGGGCAGGGAGACCCAGTACTTC.

This clonotype was picked up many times. The chain joins TRBV20-1 to TRBJ2-1; the D call may be TRBD1 or TRBD2 (5 bases each). Germline CDR1 and CDR2: DFQATT and SNEGSKA (reference sequence). The CDR3 consists of 14 residues. Trimming stripped 3 bases from V and 4 bases from J, with 13 bases between. CDR3 amino acids: CSASSRDGYNEQFF. The CDR3 DNA reads as TGCAGTGCTAGTTCCCGGGACGGTTACAATGAGCAGTTCTTC.

This clonotype was seen ten or more times. The chain couples TRBV7-8 to TRBJ2-3; D unclear. The CDR3 is 12 amino acids. The germline gives CDR1 SGHVS, CDR2 FQNEAQ. V shed 5 bases and J shed 5 bases, with 8 bases lying between them. Here the CDR3 DNA reads TGTGCCAGCAGCCCAACGAGAGATACGCAGTATTTT. Protein sequence: CASSPTRDTQYF.

This clonotype has a count of ten or more. The V gene is TRBV2, the J gene TRBJ1-3, with D possibly being TRBD1 (5 bases). V was trimmed by 3 bases and J by 4 bases, leaving 10 bases between them. The V gene's germline CDR1 is SNHLY and CDR2 FYNNEI. The length of the CDR3 is 14 residues. CDR3 sequence (DNA): TGTGCCAGCAGTGAGGGGACTTCAGGAAACACCATATATTTT. This gives the protein CASSEGTSGNTIYF.

This clonotype occurred many times. The V and J genes are TRBV6-2 or TRBV6-3 and TRBJ2-7; 12 bases agree with TRBD2. With V trimmed by 0 bases and J by 4 bases, 4 bases remained unmatched. Per germline, CDR1 MNHEY and CDR2 SVGEGT. The CDR3 length is 16 residues. This chain's CDR3 is CASSYSTSGGAYEQYV. For the CDR3, the DNA is TGTGCCAGCAGTTACTCGACTAGCGGGGGCGCGTACGAGCAGTACGTC.

This clonotype was picked up many times. This chain joins TRBV29-1 and TRBJ2-7; TRBD2 might be the D (6 bases). Looked up from germline, CDR1 is SQVTM and CDR2 is ANQGSEA. The V gene lost 4 bases and the J gene lost 7 bases, with 11 bases spanning the gap. The CDR3 totals 11 residues. The CDR3 bases are TGCAGCGTTGGGGGGGTTAAGGAGCAGTACTTC. The encoded protein is CSVGGVKEQYF.

This clonotype was recorded at least ten times. The CDR3 nucleotides are TGCGCCAGCCTCCCCGGGACTAGCAGTTACAATGAGCAGTTCTTC. The encoded protein is CASLPGTSSYNEQFF. The chain couples TRBV5-1 to TRBJ2-1; 9 bases line up with TRBD2. Trimming removed 7 bases from V and 4 bases from J; junction bases left unmatched: 9. CDR1 SGHRS and CDR2 YFSETQ come from the germline V gene. The CDR3 sequence is 15 residues long.

Only a few counts were recorded for this clonotype. The chain links TRBV6-1 to TRBJ2-1; 15 bases fit TRBD2. This CDR3 is built from 18 residues. Germline loops: CDR1 MNHNS, CDR2 SASEGT. J lost 8 bases, V lost 5 bases, and 13 bases had no gene match. The CDR3 DNA follows: TGTGCCAGCAGTAAACCACCCTCGCGGACTAGCGGGGGGGATGAGCAGTTCTTC. Residues: CASSKPPSRTSGGDEQFF.

This clonotype was observed at least ten times. The chain employs TRBV27 and TRBJ1-1, with 9 positions matching TRBD1. There are 14 residues in the CDR3. Germline trimming cut 4 bases from V and 11 bases from J; bases unmatched to any gene: 11. CDR1 is MNHEY and CDR2 is SMNVEV in the germline V gene (reference sequence). The CDR3 region is CASSWGQGIGGAFF. The CDR3 DNA follows: TGTGCCAGCAGTTGGGGACAGGGAATAGGTGGGGCTTTCTTT.

This clonotype appeared many times. This chain joins TRBV7-2 and TRBJ2-1, with 11 positions matching TRBD2. J was trimmed by 7 bases and V by 4 bases; bases with no gene match: 21. Germline values: CDR1 SGHTA, CDR2 FQGNSA. This CDR3 is 20 amino acids long. The CDR3 DNA sequence: TGTGCCAGCAGCTCAAGGACAGGTCGCGTAGCGGGAGGGCCGGGGAATGAGCAGTTCTTC. Its protein product is CASSSRTGRVAGGPGNEQFF. Full variable domain (missing parts from reference TRBV7-2 and TRBJ2-1): GAGVSQSPSNKVTEKGKDVELRCDPISGHTALYWYRQSLGQGLEFLIYFQGNSAPDKSGLPSDRFSAERTGGSVSTLTIQRTQQEDSAVYLCASSSRTGRVAGGPGNEQFFGPGTRLTVL.

This clonotype was observed many times. J is TRBJ2-1 and V is TRBV7-8, with D perhaps being TRBD1 or TRBD2 (5 bases each). Trimming removed 5 bases from V and 7 bases from J, with 18 bases in between. Germline CDR1 SGHVS, CDR2 FQNEAQ. The CDR3 spans 15 residues. The CDR3 region is CASSTPRLRGNEQFF. In DNA, the CDR3 is TGTGCCAGCAGCACACCGAGACTGAGGGGAAATGAGCAGTTCTTC.

Many counts were recorded for this clonotype. The chain carries TRBV10-3 and TRBJ2-5; no firm D call. The CDR3 is made up of 14 amino acids. Trimming pared 2 bases from V and 2 bases from J, leaving 9 bases between. Germline loops: CDR1 ENHRY, CDR2 SYGVKD. In nucleotides, the CDR3 is TGTGCCATCAGTGAGAGGGCAGATCAAGAGACCCAGTACTTC. It yields the protein CAISERADQETQYF.

This clonotype appeared a few times. This chain links TRBV2 with TRBJ1-2, with D unclear. Germline V gene data show CDR1 as SNHLY and CDR2 as FYNNEI. This CDR3 is 15 amino acids long. V lost 3 bases to trimming and J lost 8 bases, with 19 bases between them. The CDR3 coding sequence is TGTGCCAGCAGTGACCTCAGCACAGAGGCCAACGGCTACACCTTC. It is translated as CASSDLSTEANGYTF.

This clonotype was observed many times. This chain connects TRBV12-3 or TRBV12-4 to TRBJ2-1, with 9 bases lining up with TRBD2. V was pared by 6 bases and J by 8 bases, with 8 bases of the junction left unmatched. The length of the CDR3 is 14 residues. The CDR3 DNA follows: TGTGCCAGCAGCGTTACTAGCGGGTTGGATGAGCAGTTCTTC. Translated: CASSVTSGLDEQFF.

This clonotype has more than one count but fewer than ten. The V and J genes are TRBV27 and TRBJ2-2, with TRBD1 matching 10 bases. The ends lost 6 bases at V and 3 bases at J; junction bases unmatched: 7. Germline CDR1 and CDR2: MNHEY and SMNVEV (reference sequence). There are 16 residues in the CDR3. The CDR3 region is CASSPFGTGDTGELFF. The CDR3 DNA sequence: TGTGCCAGCAGCCCCTTCGGGACAGGGGACACCGGGGAGCTGTTTTTT.

As for this clonotype: Since a far larger clone is one base different, this is likely a read error. The chain employs TRBV5-5 and TRBJ2-7; weak D call: TRBD1 (5 bases). Germline CDR1 reads SGHKS; CDR2 reads YYEKEE (reference sequence). The V gene lost 4 bases and the J gene lost 7 bases, with 24 bases spanning the gap. CDR3 size: 16 residues. The CDR3 DNA reads TGTGCCAGCAGCCCTCCTTCTGGGGTTATGGACAATGAGCAGTACTTC. Protein sequence: CASSPPSGVMDNEQYF.

This clonotype was observed many times. This sequence joins TRBV6-2 or TRBV6-3 and TRBJ1-1, with 9 bases lining up with TRBD1. J was trimmed by 9 bases and V by 2 bases; bases with no gene match: 10. The CDR3 spans 15 residues. From germline, CDR1 is MNHEY and CDR2 SVGEGT. DNA for the CDR3: TGTGCCAGCAGTTACCGGACAGGGGCCGGGGACAAAGCTTTCTTT. Protein product: CASSYRTGAGDKAFF.

Details on this clonotype: It may be a read error: a sequence one base away is much more abundant. The chain joins TRBV20-1 to TRBJ2-3; 9 positions agree with TRBD2. Germline V gene lookup returns CDR1 DFQATT and CDR2 SNEGSKA (reference sequence). The CDR3 length is 14 residues. CDR3 sequence: CSYLNSGSTYTQYF. CDR3 bases: TGCAGCTACCTCAATAGCGGGAGCACATATACGCAGTATTTT.

This clonotype was seen only a few times. The chain uses TRBV29-1 and TRBJ2-5; TRBD2 is a possible D gene (7 bases). This CDR3 contains 12 residues. Per the germline V gene, CDR1 is SQVTM and CDR2 is ANQGSEA. V dropped 6 bases and J dropped 5 bases, with 13 bases sitting between them. CDR3 residues: CSVGGLLETQYF. The CDR3 nucleotides are TGCAGCGTCGGGGGGCTCTTGGAGACCCAGTACTTC. Looking up the rest from reference TRBV29-1 and TRBJ2-5 gives the full variable domain: SAVISQKPSRDICQRGTSLTIQCQVDSQVTMMFWYRQQPGQSLTLIATANQGSEATYESGFVIDKFPISRPNLTFSTLTVSNMSPEDSSIYLCSVGGLLETQYFGPGTRLLVL.

The rearrangement joins TRBV6-1 to TRBJ2-7, with 9 positions matching TRBD1. The CDR3 runs to 13 residues. Per the germline V gene, CDR1 is MNHNS and CDR2 is SASEGT. V shed 5 bases and J 5 bases; nucleotides not matched to a gene: 4. CDR3 protein: CASSPGQGHEQYF. CDR3 DNA sequence: TGTGCCAGCAGTCCCGGACAGGGGCACGAGCAGTACTTC.

In this sample, this clonotype turned up a few times. The CDR3 reads CSARIGTAGGSYNEQFF. DNA for the CDR3: TGCAGTGCTAGAATTGGGACGGCGGGAGGCTCCTACAATGAGCAGTTCTTC. This sequence joins TRBV20-1 and TRBJ2-1; TRBD2 matches at 8 bases. V shed 2 bases, J shed 0 bases, and the junction held 9 bases outside the gene matches. CDR3 size: 17 residues. CDR1 and CDR2 (germline): DFQATT, SNEGSKA (reference sequence).

As for this clonotype: No conserved phenylalanine or tryptophan is present at the end of the CDR3, so a read error is the likely explanation. This CDR3 is CASSLDDSAAEAFL. In DNA, the CDR3 is TGTGCCAGCAGTTTAGACGACAGTGCGGCTGAAGCTTTCCTT. The chain carries TRBV27 and TRBJ1-1, with D possibly being TRBD1 (5 bases). The ends were cut back, 2 bases at V and 6 bases at J, with 13 bases in the middle. The germline V gene has CDR1 MNHEY and CDR2 SMNVEV (reference sequence). The CDR3 consists of 14 residues.

The chain has TRBV5-4 and TRBJ1-1; the match to TRBD1 covers 7 bases. The CDR3 covers 15 residues. CDR1 and CDR2 from the germline V gene are SGHNT and YYREEE (reference sequence). After removal of 0 bases from V and 5 bases from J, the junction contained 7 bases not matched to a gene. CDR3 sequence reads: CASSLETGQGTEAFF. DNA for the CDR3: TGTGCCAGCAGCTTGGAGACAGGGCAGGGGACTGAAGCTTTCTTT.

This clonotype was detected a few times. The V gene is TRBV4-3, the J gene TRBJ2-1; D might be TRBD1 (6 bases). Germline CDR1 LGHNA, CDR2 YSLEER. The CDR3 has 21 amino acids. V was cut by 2 bases and J by 0 bases, with 26 bases left in between. The CDR3 DNA follows: TGCGCCAGCAGCCAAAGACCACGGACAGAAACCTCGAAGGGCTCCTACAATGAGCAGTTCTTC. This gives the protein CASSQRPRTETSKGSYNEQFF.

This clonotype turned up a few times. The V call is TRBV29-1, the J call TRBJ2-1, with 10 bases that match TRBD2. With 6 bases clipped from V and 7 bases from J, the junction kept 9 bases outside the gene matches. Per germline, CDR1 SQVTM and CDR2 ANQGSEA. The length of the CDR3 is 14 residues. CDR3 nucleotides: TGCAGCGTCTCGTGGAGCGGGAGGGCGAATGAGCAGTTCTTC. Translated: CSVSWSGRANEQFF.

Comment on this clonotype: Being one base from a much bigger clone, this may be a read error. The V call is TRBV3-1, the J call TRBJ2-7; TRBD2 aligns across 8 bases. The CDR3 is 15 amino acids. The trim removed 0 bases at V and 2 bases at J, leaving 3 bases unmatched. Germline assignment: CDR1 LGHDT and CDR2 YNNKEL (reference sequence). CDR3 sequence reads: CASSQDGGAPYEQYV. For the CDR3, the DNA is TGTGCCAGCAGCCAAGACGGGGGGGCCCCCTACGAGCAGTACGTC.

The chain recombines TRBV19 with TRBJ1-1, with TRBD1 matching over 7 bases. Germline V CDR1 and CDR2: LNHDA, SQIVND (reference sequence). The V segment lost 2 bases and the J segment 4 bases; nucleotides outside the gene matches: 4. CDR3 length: 14 amino acids. DNA for the CDR3: TGTGCCAGTAGTATACAGGGGGAGATCACTGAAGCTTTCTTT. Translated: CASSIQGEITEAFF.

At least ten counts were recorded for this clonotype. The rearrangement uses TRBV27 and TRBJ2-5, with a weak D call TRBD1 (5 bases). This CDR3 comprises 15 residues. V was pared by 4 bases and J by 3 bases, with 15 bases between. Germline V gives CDR1 MNHEY, CDR2 SMNVEV (reference sequence). The CDR3 coding sequence is TGTGCCAGCAGTTCGCTGGGGTGGGGCGAAGAGACCCAGTACTTC. It encodes CASSSLGWGEETQYF.

This clonotype showed up many times. V and J are TRBV7-9 and TRBJ1-2; the D gene is possibly TRBD1 (5 bases). The V gene lost 6 bases and the J gene lost 3 bases, with 14 bases spanning the gap. Germline V gives CDR1 SEHNR, CDR2 FQNEAQ (reference sequence). This CDR3 has 14 residues. Here the CDR3 reads CASSTAWDDYGYTF. CDR3 nucleotide sequence: TGTGCCAGCAGTACGGCTTGGGACGACTATGGCTACACCTTC.

This clonotype was seen ten or more times. V gene TRBV29-1 combines with J gene TRBJ2-2; no clear D. The V end was cut by 7 bases, the J end by 8 bases, with 17 bases between. Germline V gives CDR1 SQVTM, CDR2 ANQGSEA. This CDR3 contains 13 residues. The CDR3: CSALDGLAGELFF. The CDR3 region has the DNA TGCAGCGCCCTGGACGGGTTGGCGGGGGAGCTGTTTTTT.